The clone carrying this TCR beta chain was seen ten or more times. Its specificity is not known. TCRdb reprocessed the 5' RACE reads with MiXCR, giving one entry per CDR3 protein. In the table there are some 16,000 distinct CDR3 sequences, roughly 9% of which are singletons. This CDR3 is 20 amino acids long. The sample is drawn from a study of neurological immune-mediated disorders. Overall study findings and caveats: The greatest TCR clonal expansion occurred in HTLV-1-associated myelopathy and the least in multiple sclerosis, which fell below healthy controls.

The chain carries TRBV21-1 and TRBJ2-2; TRBD1, as called in the table, went unchecked against the DNA. TRBV21-1 is listed as a pseudogene. The TCR originated in a man aged 50 to 59 in good health. The sequenced sample was CD8+ T cells from blood. The CDR3 nucleotides are TGTGCCAGCAGCGCCAACCGGGACGGCGGGGGACTGGCGAACACCGGGGAGCTGTTTTTT. The encoded protein is CASSANRDGGGLANTGELFF.